The 27 T cell receptor beta chains below come from one sample, sequenced in a study of prognosis after radiotherapy for stage I lung cancer. CDR3 of TCR beta was amplified from genomic DNA via a two-round multiplex PCR. Primers targeting each individual TRBV and TRBJ gene were applied in first-round PCR. TCRdb independently ran MiXCR on the multiplex PCR reads; one entry per CDR3 protein. The sample consists of 20,000 or so distinct CDR3 sequences, roughly 28% of them appearing once. Sequencing used PBMCs, obtained before or after stereotactic body radiation therapy (not recorded which). The receptors derive from a donor older than 45 with non-small cell lung cancer.

This clonotype showed up many times. At one end, the junction sequence differs from germline, possibly due to a read error. J is TRBJ2-7 and V is TRBV7-9; D assignment may be TRBD1 or TRBD2 (5 bases each). CDR1 is SEHNR and CDR2 is FQNEAQ in the germline V gene (reference sequence). CDR3 length: 13 amino acids. This CDR3 reads CASSLLDTGPAHF. The CDR3, as DNA: TGTGCCAGCAGCTTATTGGACACGGGACCGGCCCACTTC.

This clonotype occurred many times. J is TRBJ2-3 and V is TRBV6-1, with no clear D. The CDR3 is 12 residues long. Germline-derived CDR1 and CDR2 are MNHNS and SASEGT. Trimming cost V 5 bases and J 3 bases, with 6 bases left between them. CDR3 coding DNA: TGTGCCAGCAGTCACGGGACAGATACGCAGTATTTT. Its translation: CASSHGTDTQYF.

In its sample, this clonotype was seen a few times. This sequence may be a read error, since a much larger clone differs from it by one base. The rearrangement links TRBV29-1 to TRBJ2-1, with D possibly matching TRBD1 (5 bases). Germline values: CDR1 SQVTM, CDR2 ANQGSEA. This CDR3 is 15 amino acids long. The DNA of the CDR3 is TGCAGCGTTGAAGGAGAGGACAACTCCTACAATGAGCAGTCCTTC. Translated, it gives CSVEGEDNSYNEQSF.

In its sample, this clonotype is medium-sized. The chain couples TRBV30 to TRBJ1-2; D unresolved. V dropped 8 bases and J dropped 8 bases, with 15 bases sitting between them. Germline-derived CDR1 and CDR2 are GTSNPN and SVGIG (reference sequence). The CDR3 has 11 residues. CDR3 sequence: CARLDGGGYTF. CDR3 coding DNA: TGTGCCCGCCTGGACGGTGGGGGCTACACCTTC. The full variable domain, with the rest looked up from reference TRBV30 and TRBJ1-2, is SQTIHQWPATLVQPVGSPLSLECTVEGTSNPNLYWYRQAAGRGLQLLFYSVGIGQISSEVPQNLSASRPQDRQFILSSKKLLLSDSGFYLCARLDGGGYTFGSGTRLTVV.

This clonotype was found many times. The chain recombines TRBV6-1 with TRBJ2-2; 8 bases map to TRBD2. Germline-derived CDR1 and CDR2 are MNHNS and SASEGT. This CDR3 comprises 16 residues. V was clipped by 6 bases and J by 5 bases; unmatched bases: 11. The CDR3 DNA is TGTGCCAGCAGGGGGACTAGATTAGAGAAAACCGGGGAGCTGTTTTTT. This gives the protein CASRGTRLEKTGELFF.

Points on this clonotype: A much larger clone lies a single base off, so this may be a read error. The V call is TRBV7-9, the J call TRBJ1-5; D is unclear. This CDR3 has 13 residues. Per the germline V gene, CDR1 is SEHNR and CDR2 is FQNEAQ (reference sequence). The CDR3 is CASRLADYQPQHF. The CDR3, as DNA: TGTGCCAGCAGATTAGCAGACTATCAGCCCCAGCATTTT. Together with reference TRBV7-9 and TRBJ1-5, the CDR3 gives the full variable domain: DTGVSQNPRHKITKRGQNVTFRCDPISEHNRLYWYRQTLGQGPEFLTYFQNEAQLEKSRLLSDRFSAERPKGSFSTLEIQRTEQGDSAMYLCASRLADYQPQHFGDGTRLSIL.

This clonotype occurred many times. The J gene is TRBJ2-2, the V gene TRBV2; possible D gene TRBD1, 8 bases. CDR3 size: 15 residues. V was cut by 6 bases and J by 4 bases, with 15 bases left in between. Germline V gene data show CDR1 as SNHLY and CDR2 as FYNNEI. As DNA, the CDR3 is TGTGCCAGCAGGGGGGGGACAGGAGGCACCGGGGAGCTGTTTTTT. It encodes CASRGGTGGTGELFF.

This clonotype was observed at least ten times. The chain couples TRBV20-1 to TRBJ1-2, with TRBD1 matching over 8 bases. The CDR3 is made up of 11 amino acids. J lost 8 bases, V lost 6 bases, and 5 bases had no gene match. Germline V gene sequence: CDR1 DFQATT, CDR2 SNEGSKA (reference sequence). CDR3 loop: CSARTGYGYTF. The CDR3 DNA follows: TGCAGTGCAAGGACAGGGTACGGCTACACCTTC.

This clonotype was counted ten times or more. V is TRBV20-1 and J is TRBJ1-5; TRBD1 aligns across 7 bases. The CDR3 length is 12 residues. V shed 6 bases and J 7 bases; nucleotides not matched to a gene: 6. From germline, CDR1 is DFQATT and CDR2 SNEGSKA (reference sequence). In nucleotides, the CDR3 is TGCAGTGCCGGACAGGCGGGCCAGCCCCAGCATTTT. Translated: CSAGQAGQPQHF.

The table lists this clonotype with many counts. The chain uses TRBV5-5 and TRBJ2-2, with D unresolved. V was pared by 1 base and J by 4 bases, with 2 bases between. The CDR3 is 12 residues long. The germline CDR1 and CDR2 sequences are SGHKS and YYEKEE (reference sequence). CDR3 sequence reads: CASSLSTGELFF. In DNA form, the CDR3 reads TGTGCCAGCAGCTTGAGCACCGGGGAGCTGTTTTTT.

For this clonotype: The junction departs from the called germline gene at one end, perhaps through a read error. The V and J genes are TRBV6-2 or TRBV6-3 and TRBJ2-7; possibly TRBD2 for D (6 bases). Germline V gene data show CDR1 as MNHEY and CDR2 as SVGEGT. The length of the CDR3 is 13 residues. CDR3 DNA sequence: TGTGCCATCAGTACTTATCCGGAGGGCGAGCAGTACTTC. Amino acid sequence: CAISTYPEGEQYF.

As for this clonotype: Its ends do not fully match the called genes, so a read error is possible. CDR3 amino acids: CASSPQALIYDYTF. The CDR3 DNA sequence: TGTGCCAGCAGCCCCCAGGCGTTAATATATGACTACACCTTC. The rearrangement links TRBV5-8 to TRBJ1-2; D gene uncertain. Germline V gene data show CDR1 as SGHTS and CDR2 as YDEGEE. There are 14 residues in the CDR3.

At least ten counts were recorded for this clonotype. The rearrangement uses TRBV7-8 and TRBJ2-7; no definite D call. This CDR3 comprises 11 residues. V was pared by 5 bases and J by 2 bases, with 4 bases between. Per the germline V gene, CDR1 is SGHVS and CDR2 is FQNEAQ. The CDR3 reads CASSGAYEQYF. CDR3 nucleotides: TGTGCCAGCAGCGGAGCCTACGAGCAGTACTTC.

Turning to this clonotype: A read error is likely here: a far larger clone is one base away. This rearrangement joins TRBV6-5 to TRBJ2-3; perhaps TRBD1 as D (5 bases). The V end was cut by 5 bases, the J end by 1 base, with 16 bases between. Germline CDR1 is MNHEY and CDR2 is SVGAGI. There are 16 residues in the CDR3. As DNA, the CDR3 is TGTGCCAGCAGTCCGCCGACAGTGGGCGGCACAGATACGCAGTATTTT. Protein sequence: CASSPPTVGGTDTQYF.

Judged by abundance, this clonotype is medium-sized. The J gene is TRBJ1-6, the V gene TRBV6-8; no clear D gene. Per germline, CDR1 MNHGY and CDR2 SAAAGT. CDR3 length: 18 residues. With 2 bases removed from V and 0 bases from J, the gap between germline ends came to 14 bases. In DNA, the CDR3 is TGTGCCAGCAGTTACCAAGTCGCTCGGAGCTCCTATAATTCACCCCTCCACTTT. This codes for CASSYQVARSSYNSPLHF.

In the case of this clonotype: A much larger clone is a single base away; this may be a read error. The rearrangement joins TRBV4-1 to TRBJ2-7; D perhaps matches TRBD2 (6 bases). Trimming took 1 base from V and 9 from J, leaving 13 bases between them. Germline V gives CDR1 MGHRA, CDR2 YSYEKL. There are 13 residues in the CDR3. The CDR3 coding sequence is TGCGCCAGCAGCCAAGGCGGGACGAGCGGGCAGTACTTC. Translating it yields CASSQGGTSGQYF.

Notes on this clonotype: A read error likely explains this, since a far larger clone differs by one base. J is TRBJ2-7 and V is TRBV7-9, with 8 nucleotides matching TRBD2. J lost 3 bases, V lost 6 bases, and 10 bases had no gene match. The germline gives CDR1 SEHNR, CDR2 FQNEAQ (reference sequence). This CDR3 contains 15 residues. Written as DNA, the CDR3 is TGTGCCAGCAGGGAAAGCGGGAGTTCGGTCTACGAGCAGTACTTC. Its translation: CASRESGSSVYEQYF. The full variable domain, rest sourced from reference TRBV7-9 and TRBJ2-7, is DTGVSQNPRHKITKRGQNVTFRCDPISEHNRLYWYRQTLGQGPEFLTYFQNEAQLEKSRLLSDRFSAERPKGSFSTLEIQRTEQGDSAMYLCASRESGSSVYEQYFGPGTRLTVT.

In this sample, this clonotype turned up many times. The chain carries TRBV18 and TRBJ1-2, with D possibly being TRBD1 (6 bases). Deletions cut 4 bases from V and 2 bases from J, with 11 bases between. The germline CDR1 and CDR2 sequences are KGHSH and LQKENI. This CDR3 has 14 residues. The CDR3 nucleotides read TGTGCCAGCTCACAGCAAGGGACAAACTATGGCTACACCTTC. Amino acids: CASSQQGTNYGYTF.

This clonotype was seen many times. The V call is TRBV3-1, the J call TRBJ2-1; 11 bases match TRBD2. The CDR3 has 17 amino acids. V shed 5 bases, J shed 4 bases, and the junction held 10 bases outside the gene matches. The germline CDR1 and CDR2 sequences are LGHDT and YNNKEL (reference sequence). The CDR3 DNA reads as TGTGCCAGCAGCTCCCAACTTACTAGCGGGGGTTACAATGAGCAGTTCTTC. This translates into CASSSQLTSGGYNEQFF.

This clonotype appeared many times. The chain carries TRBV5-1 and TRBJ1-1; D not certain. The CDR3 extends over 13 amino acids. Trimming removed 4 bases from V and 5 bases from J, with 12 bases in between. Germline V CDR1 and CDR2: SGHRS, YFSETQ. Here the CDR3 reads CASSEDGPTEAFF. The CDR3 DNA is TGCGCCAGCAGCGAGGACGGTCCGACTGAAGCTTTCTTT.

As for this clonotype: A read error may explain this, as a much larger clone is one base away. The chain links TRBV6-2 or TRBV6-3 to TRBJ2-4; 10 bases are shared with TRBD1. V lost 6 bases and J lost 8; bases outside the gene matches: 10. The CDR3 length is 15 residues. The germline CDR1 and CDR2 sequences are MNHEY and SVGEGT. CDR3 in amino acids: CASSPTPTGGDIQYF. The DNA of the CDR3 is TGTGCCAGCAGCCCTACACCGACAGGGGGCGACATTCAGTACTTC.

This clonotype showed up many times. The rearrangement links TRBV29-1 to TRBJ2-1; D ambiguous. The CDR3 totals 14 residues. CDR1 and CDR2 from the germline V gene are SQVTM and ANQGSEA. Between the trimmed V and J ends, which lost 2 bases and 6 bases, there was a span of 14 bases. The CDR3 loop is CSVEPTGKPNEQFF. In DNA, the CDR3 is TGCAGCGTTGAACCCACCGGAAAGCCCAATGAGCAGTTCTTC.

In this sample, this clonotype turned up many times. The rearrangement joins TRBV24-1 to TRBJ2-3; D not resolved. V lost 5 bases to trimming and J lost 2 bases, with 10 bases between them. The CDR3 sequence is 14 residues long. Germline loops: CDR1 KGHDR, CDR2 SFDVKD. This CDR3 is CATSAPDHTDTQYF. The DNA for the CDR3 is TGTGCCACCAGTGCCCCGGACCACACAGATACGCAGTATTTT.

This clonotype was recorded at least ten times. The chain has TRBV5-1 and TRBJ2-7, with D possibly matching TRBD1 (5 bases). Trimming left V 7 bases short and J 4 bases short, with 12 bases between. CDR1 is SGHRS and CDR2 is YFSETQ in the germline V gene. This CDR3 region has 12 residues. The CDR3 DNA sequence: TGCGCCAGCCGACAGATAGGTTACGAGCAGTACTTC. It translates to CASRQIGYEQYF.

In its sample, this clonotype ranks as medium-sized (0.01 to 0.1%). The CDR3 nucleotides read TGTGCCAGCAGTGGGCGACAGGAGTTACCTTCACCCCTCCACTTT. Translated, it gives CASSGRQELPSPLHF. The chain joins TRBV6-1 to TRBJ1-6; D is possibly TRBD1 (6 bases). Trimming took 4 bases from V and 9 from J, leaving 16 bases between them. CDR3 length equals 15 residues. CDR1 and CDR2 from the germline V gene are MNHNS and SASEGT.

To note about this clonotype: A far larger clone is just one base off, so this is likely a read error. This chain joins TRBV6-4 and TRBJ2-7, with D perhaps matching TRBD2 (6 bases). Trimming left V 7 bases short and J 11 bases short, with 21 bases between. The CDR3 runs to 13 residues. Germline V CDR1 and CDR2: MRHNA, SNTAGT. CDR3 region: CASNGGTPLRKYF. The DNA of the CDR3 is TGTGCCAGCAACGGCGGGACCCCGCTCCGGAAGTACTTC.

On this clonotype: The junction departs from germline at one end; a sequencing error may be responsible. The chain is built from TRBV12-3 or TRBV12-4 and TRBJ1-6; D is perhaps TRBD1 (6 bases). CDR3 length: 14 residues. CDR3 loop: CANSYRVGVSLLHF. CDR3 sequence (DNA): TGTGCCAACAGTTACAGGGTCGGCGTTTCACTCCTCCACTTT.